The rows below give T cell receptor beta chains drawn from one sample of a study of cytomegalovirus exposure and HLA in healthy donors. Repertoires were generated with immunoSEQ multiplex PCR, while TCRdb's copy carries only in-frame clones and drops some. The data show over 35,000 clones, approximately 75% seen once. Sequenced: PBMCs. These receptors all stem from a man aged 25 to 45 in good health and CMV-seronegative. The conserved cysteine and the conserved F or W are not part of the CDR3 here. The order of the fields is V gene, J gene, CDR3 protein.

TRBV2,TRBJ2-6,ASFGGLITYSGANVLT
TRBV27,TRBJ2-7,ASGTGNKQY
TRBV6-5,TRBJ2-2,ASSPLTGELF
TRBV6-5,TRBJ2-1,ASSYSRGSYNEQF
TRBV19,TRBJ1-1,ASSTVRGNTEAF
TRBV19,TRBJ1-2,ASNANYGYT
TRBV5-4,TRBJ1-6,ASSLTGNSPLH
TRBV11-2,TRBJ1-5,ASSLDLYQPQH
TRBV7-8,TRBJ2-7,ASTGVAGTYEQY
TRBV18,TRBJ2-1,ASSQPLIFDEQF
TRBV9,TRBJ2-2,ASSVTTGLAENTGELF
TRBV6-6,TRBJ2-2,ASSYSTGPGELF
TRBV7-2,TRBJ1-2,ASSLGTGANYGYT
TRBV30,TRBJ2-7,AWSVLGGSYEQY
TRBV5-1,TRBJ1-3,ASSSTPGSGNTIY
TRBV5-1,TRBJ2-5,ASSNIGGETQY
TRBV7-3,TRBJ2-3,ASSRDRGSDTQY
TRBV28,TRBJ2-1,ASSFGPGINEQF
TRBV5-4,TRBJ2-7,ASSIGLIYEQY
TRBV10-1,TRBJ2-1,ATGTGNHEQF
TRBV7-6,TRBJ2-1,ASSLASGRAYNEQF
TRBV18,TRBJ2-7,ASSSDGGPYEQY
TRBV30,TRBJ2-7,AWSVLKGPRSYEQY
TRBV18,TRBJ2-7,ASSLQGGPLYEQY
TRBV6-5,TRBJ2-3,ASRPPGTDTQY
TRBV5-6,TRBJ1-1,ASSLGSWSTEAF
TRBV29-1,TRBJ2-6,SVDSAGADGANVLT
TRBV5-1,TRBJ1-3,ASSNMAGGTGNTIY
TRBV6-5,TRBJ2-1,ASSPGTGSNNEQF
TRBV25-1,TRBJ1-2,ASSVGGLGYT
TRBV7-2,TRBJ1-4,ASSGQGAEKLF
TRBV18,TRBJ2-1,ASSRRASNPSSGSGHNEQF
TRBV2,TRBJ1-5,ASSGGWGGNQPQH
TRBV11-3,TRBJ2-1,ASSLLYSGQGDNEQF
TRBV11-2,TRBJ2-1,ASSLRGGSYNEQF
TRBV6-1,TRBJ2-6,ANSQDTSGANVLT
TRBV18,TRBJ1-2,ASSPDGGNYGYT
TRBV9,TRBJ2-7,ASGSGSYEQY
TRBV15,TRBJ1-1,ATSTRPRSLTEAF
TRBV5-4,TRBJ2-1,ASGTQGRGNEQF
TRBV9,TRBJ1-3,ASKAGGPGNTIY